This T cell receptor (beta chain) was captured by sequencing in a study of blood T cells in healthy people across ages. Overall study findings and caveats: Any conclusive comparison of naive versus antigen-experienced cells was prevented by using unsorted PBMCs. In long-lived donors, naive CD4+ cell counts and diversity exceeded those of aged donors.

Primed by a sample-barcoded 5' primer and a J-beta primer mix, a second PCR proceeded for roughly 7 to 11 cycles. All cDNA molecules were each tagged by a template-switch adaptor with 12 random nucleotides. MiXCR, run by TCRdb on the 5' RACE reads, gives a single entry per CDR3 protein. This table has 850,000 to 950,000 distinct CDR3 sequences, roughly 26% appearing once. This clonotype was counted ten times or more. As yet, its antigen is unknown. V shed 6 bases, J shed 6 bases, and the junction held 13 bases outside the gene matches. The CDR3 length is 16 residues. The germline V gene encodes CDR1 MNHEY and CDR2 SMNVEV (reference sequence).

This sequence originates from a woman aged 80 or older in good health. The specimen was blood. The rearrangement joins TRBV27 to TRBJ2-1, with 8 nucleotides matching TRBD1. Here the CDR3 reads CASRDTLGQGGNEQFF. CDR3 in DNA: TGTGCCAGCAGAGATACCCTAGGACAGGGCGGCAATGAGCAGTTCTTC.